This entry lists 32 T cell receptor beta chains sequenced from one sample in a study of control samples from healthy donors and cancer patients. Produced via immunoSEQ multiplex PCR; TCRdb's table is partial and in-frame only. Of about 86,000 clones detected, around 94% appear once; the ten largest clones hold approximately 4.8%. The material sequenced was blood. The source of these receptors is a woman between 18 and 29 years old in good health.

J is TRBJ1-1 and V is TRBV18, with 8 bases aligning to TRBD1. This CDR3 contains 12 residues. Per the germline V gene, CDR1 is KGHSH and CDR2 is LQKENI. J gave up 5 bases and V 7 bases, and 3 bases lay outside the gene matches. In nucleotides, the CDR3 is TGTGCCAGCTGGACAGGGAGGACTGAAGCTTTCTTT. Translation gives CASWTGRTEAFF.

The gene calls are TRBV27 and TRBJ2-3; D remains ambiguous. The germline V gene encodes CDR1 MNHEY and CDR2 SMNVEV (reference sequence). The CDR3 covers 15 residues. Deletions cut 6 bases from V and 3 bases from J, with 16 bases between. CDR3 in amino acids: CASSYGPGRTDTQYF. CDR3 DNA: TGTGCCAGCAGCTATGGGCCCGGGCGGACAGATACGCAGTATTTT.

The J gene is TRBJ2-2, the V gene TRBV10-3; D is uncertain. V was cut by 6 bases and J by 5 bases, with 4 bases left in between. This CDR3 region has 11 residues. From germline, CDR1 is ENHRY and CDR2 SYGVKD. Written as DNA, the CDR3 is TGTGCCATCAGGGAGACCGGGGAGCTGTTTTTT. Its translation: CAIRETGELFF.

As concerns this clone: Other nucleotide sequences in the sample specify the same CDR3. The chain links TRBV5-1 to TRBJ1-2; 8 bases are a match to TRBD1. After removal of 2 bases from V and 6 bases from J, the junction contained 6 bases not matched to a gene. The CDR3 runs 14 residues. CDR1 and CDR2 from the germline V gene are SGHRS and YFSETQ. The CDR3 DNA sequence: TGCGCCAGCAGCTTCATAGGACAGGGTGATGGCTACACCTTC. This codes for CASSFIGQGDGYTF. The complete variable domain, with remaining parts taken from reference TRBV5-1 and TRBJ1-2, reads KAGVTQTPRYLIKTRGQQVTLSCSPISGHRSVSWYQQTPGQGLQFLFEYFSETQRNKGNFPGRFSGRQFSNSRSEMNVSTLELGDSALYLCASSFIGQGDGYTFGSGTRLTVV.

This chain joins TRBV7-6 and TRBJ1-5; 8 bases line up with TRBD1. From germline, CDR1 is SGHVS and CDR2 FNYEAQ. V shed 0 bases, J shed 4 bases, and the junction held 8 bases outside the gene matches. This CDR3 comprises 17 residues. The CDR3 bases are TGTGCCAGCAGCTTAGCGTCCGGGACAGGCCTTAATCAGCCCCAGCATTTT. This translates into CASSLASGTGLNQPQHF.

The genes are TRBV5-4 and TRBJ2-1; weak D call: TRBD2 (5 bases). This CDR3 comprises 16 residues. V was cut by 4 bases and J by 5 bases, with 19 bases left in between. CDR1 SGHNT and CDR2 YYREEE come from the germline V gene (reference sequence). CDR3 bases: TGTGCCAGCAGCGATAAACGGGAAAGAGTGGACAATGAGCAGTTCTTC. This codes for CASSDKRERVDNEQFF. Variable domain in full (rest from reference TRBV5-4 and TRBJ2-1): ETGVTQSPTHLIKTRGQQVTLRCSSQSGHNTVSWYQQALGQGPQFIFQYYREEENGRGNFPPRFSGLQFPNYSSELNVNALELDDSALYLCASSDKRERVDNEQFFGPGTRLTVL.

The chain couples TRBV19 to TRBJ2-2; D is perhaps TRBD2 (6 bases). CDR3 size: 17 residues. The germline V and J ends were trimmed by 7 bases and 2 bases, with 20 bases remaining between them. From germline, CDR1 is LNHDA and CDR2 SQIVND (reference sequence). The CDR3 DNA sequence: TGTGCCAGTACCCGTCGGCAGACTAGTCTTAACACCGGGGAGCTGTTTTTT. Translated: CASTRRQTSLNTGELFF.

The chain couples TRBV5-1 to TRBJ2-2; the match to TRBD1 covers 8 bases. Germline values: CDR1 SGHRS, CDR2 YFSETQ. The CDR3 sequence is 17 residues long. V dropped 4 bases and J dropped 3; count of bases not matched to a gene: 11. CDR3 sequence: CASSRGTGALDTGELFF. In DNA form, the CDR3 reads TGCGCCAGCAGCAGAGGGACAGGTGCCCTCGACACCGGGGAGCTGTTTTTT.

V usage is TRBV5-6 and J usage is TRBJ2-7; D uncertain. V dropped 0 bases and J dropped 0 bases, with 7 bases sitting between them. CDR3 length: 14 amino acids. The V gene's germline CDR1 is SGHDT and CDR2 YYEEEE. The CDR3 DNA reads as TGTGCCAGCAGCTTGGGCCCAGTCTCCTACGAGCAGTACTTC. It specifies CASSLGPVSYEQYF.

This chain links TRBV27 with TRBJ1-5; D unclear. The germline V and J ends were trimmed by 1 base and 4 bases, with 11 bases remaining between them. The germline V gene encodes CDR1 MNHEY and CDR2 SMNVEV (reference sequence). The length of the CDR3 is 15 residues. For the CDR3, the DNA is TGTGCCAGCAGTTTATATGGACTGGTAAATCAGCCCCAGCATTTT. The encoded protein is CASSLYGLVNQPQHF.

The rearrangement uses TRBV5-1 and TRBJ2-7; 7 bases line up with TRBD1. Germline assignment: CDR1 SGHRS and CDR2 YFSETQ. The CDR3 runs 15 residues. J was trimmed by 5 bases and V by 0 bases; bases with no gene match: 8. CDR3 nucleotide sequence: TGCGCCAGCAGCTTGGCAGGACAGGAGTTGGACGAGCAGTACTTC. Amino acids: CASSLAGQELDEQYF.

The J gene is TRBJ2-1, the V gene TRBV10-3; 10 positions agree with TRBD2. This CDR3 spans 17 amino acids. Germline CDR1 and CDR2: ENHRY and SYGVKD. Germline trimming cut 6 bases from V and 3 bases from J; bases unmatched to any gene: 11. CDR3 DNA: TGTGCCATCAGGGCCGAATCCGGGACTAGCGTCTACAATGAGCAGTTCTTC. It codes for CAIRAESGTSVYNEQFF.

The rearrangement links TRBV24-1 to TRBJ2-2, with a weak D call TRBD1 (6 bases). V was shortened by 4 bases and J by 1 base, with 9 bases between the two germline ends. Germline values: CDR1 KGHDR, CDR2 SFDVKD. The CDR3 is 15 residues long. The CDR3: CATSDRTVNTGELFF. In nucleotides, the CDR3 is TGTGCCACCAGTGACAGGACAGTGAACACCGGGGAGCTGTTTTTT.

As DNA, the CDR3 is TGTGCCAGCAGTGCAACAAGTTTCACTGAAGCTTTCTTT. Protein sequence: CASSATSFTEAFF. The chain uses TRBV27 and TRBJ1-1, with unresolved D. V was pared by 5 bases and J by 4 bases, with 11 bases between. The CDR3 length is 13 residues. Germline V CDR1 and CDR2: MNHEY, SMNVEV (reference sequence).

CDR3 protein: CSALGYEQYF. CDR3 nucleotides: TGCAGTGCTCTTGGCTACGAGCAGTACTTC. The rearrangement links TRBV20-1 to TRBJ2-7; D unresolved. This CDR3 is 10 amino acids long. In germline, CDR1 is DFQATT, CDR2 SNEGSKA (reference sequence). Trimming removed 5 bases at V and 3 bases at J, with 5 bases between.

The CDR3, as DNA: TGTGCCAGCAGTTTTATCGCGGCAGGGCTTTTAGGTATCACCGGGGAGCTGTTTTTT. Its protein product is CASSFIAAGLLGITGELFF. The V gene is TRBV28, the J gene TRBJ2-2, with D possibly matching TRBD1 (5 bases). The CDR3 loop spans 19 amino acids. V was cut by 3 bases and J by 4 bases, with 24 bases left in between. The germline V gene has CDR1 MDHEN and CDR2 SYDVKM.

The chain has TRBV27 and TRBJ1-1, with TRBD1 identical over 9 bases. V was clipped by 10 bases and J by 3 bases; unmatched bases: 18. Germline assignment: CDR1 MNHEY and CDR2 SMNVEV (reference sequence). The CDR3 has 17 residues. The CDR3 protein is CATKIRTGEVWDTEAFF. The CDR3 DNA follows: TGTGCCACCAAAATTCGGACAGGGGAGGTTTGGGACACTGAAGCTTTCTTT.

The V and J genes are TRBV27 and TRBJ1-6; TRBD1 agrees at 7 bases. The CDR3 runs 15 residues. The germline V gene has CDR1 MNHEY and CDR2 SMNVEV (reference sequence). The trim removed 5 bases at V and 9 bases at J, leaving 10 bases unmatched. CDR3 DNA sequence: TGTGCCAGCAGTCCGGAACAGGGGTATCGTTCACCCCTCCACTTT. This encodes CASSPEQGYRSPLHF.

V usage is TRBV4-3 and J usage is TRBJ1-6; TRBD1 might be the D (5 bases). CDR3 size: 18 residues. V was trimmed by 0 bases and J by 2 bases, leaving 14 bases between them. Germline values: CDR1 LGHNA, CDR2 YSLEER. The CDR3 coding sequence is TGCGCCAGCAGCCAAGACCGGGCAGGGATCGCCTATAATTCACCCCTCCACTTT. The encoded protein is CASSQDRAGIAYNSPLHF.

CDR3 residues: CAISEPDERYEQYF. The DNA for the CDR3 is TGTGCCATCAGTGAGCCTGATGAGAGGTACGAGCAGTACTTC. The chain employs TRBV10-3 and TRBJ2-7; D unclear. The germline gives CDR1 ENHRY, CDR2 SYGVKD. The CDR3 contains 14 residues. Between the trimmed V and J ends, which lost 2 bases and 4 bases, there was a span of 12 bases.

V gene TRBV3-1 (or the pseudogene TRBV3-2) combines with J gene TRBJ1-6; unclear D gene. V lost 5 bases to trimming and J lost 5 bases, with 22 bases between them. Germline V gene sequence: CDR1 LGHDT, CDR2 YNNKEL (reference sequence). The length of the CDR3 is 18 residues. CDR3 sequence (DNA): TGTGCCAGCAGCAAGTTGTATCCCATTTCATATCATAATTCACCCCTCCACTTT. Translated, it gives CASSKLYPISYHNSPLHF.

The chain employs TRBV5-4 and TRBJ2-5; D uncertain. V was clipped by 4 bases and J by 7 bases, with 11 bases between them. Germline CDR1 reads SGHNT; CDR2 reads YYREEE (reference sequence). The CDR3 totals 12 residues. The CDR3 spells CASSPQTGTQYF. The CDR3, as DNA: TGTGCCAGCAGCCCTCAAACGGGGACCCAGTACTTC.

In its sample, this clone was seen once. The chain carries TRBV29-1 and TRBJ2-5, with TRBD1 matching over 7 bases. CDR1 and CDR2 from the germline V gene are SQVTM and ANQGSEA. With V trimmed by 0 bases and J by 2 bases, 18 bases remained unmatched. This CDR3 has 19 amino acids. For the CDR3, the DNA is TGCAGCGTTGAAGAACCCGGACAGGTTGCCCTTGCCCTACAAGAGACCCAGTACTTC. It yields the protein CSVEEPGQVALALQETQYF. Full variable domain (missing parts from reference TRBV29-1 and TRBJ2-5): SAVISQKPSRDICQRGTSLTIQCQVDSQVTMMFWYRQQPGQSLTLIATANQGSEATYESGFVIDKFPISRPNLTFSTLTVSNMSPEDSSIYLCSVEEPGQVALALQETQYFGPGTRLLVL.

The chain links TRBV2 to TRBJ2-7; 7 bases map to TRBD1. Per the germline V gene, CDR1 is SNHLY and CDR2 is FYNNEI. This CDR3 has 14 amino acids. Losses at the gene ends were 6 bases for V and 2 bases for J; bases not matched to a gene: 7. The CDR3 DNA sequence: TGTGCCAGCAGGCGGACAGGCCGCGCCTACGAGCAGTACTTC. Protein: CASRRTGRAYEQYF.

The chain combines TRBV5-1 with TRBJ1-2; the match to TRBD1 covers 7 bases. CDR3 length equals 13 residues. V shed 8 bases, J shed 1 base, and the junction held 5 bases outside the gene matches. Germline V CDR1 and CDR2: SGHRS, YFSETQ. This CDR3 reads CASRTGINYGYTF. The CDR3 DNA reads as TGCGCCAGTAGGACAGGAATTAACTATGGCTACACCTTC.

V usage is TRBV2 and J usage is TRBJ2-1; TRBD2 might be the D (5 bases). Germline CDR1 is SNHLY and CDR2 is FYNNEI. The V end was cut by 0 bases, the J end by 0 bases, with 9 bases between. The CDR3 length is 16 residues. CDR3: CASSEAMRDSYNEQFF. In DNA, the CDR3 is TGTGCCAGCAGTGAAGCGATGAGGGACTCCTACAATGAGCAGTTCTTC.

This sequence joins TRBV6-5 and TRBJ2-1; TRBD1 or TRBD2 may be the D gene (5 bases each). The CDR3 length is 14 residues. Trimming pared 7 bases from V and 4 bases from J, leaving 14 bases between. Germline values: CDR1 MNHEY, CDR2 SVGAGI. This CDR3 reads CASTPPGPYNEQFF. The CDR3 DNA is TGTGCCAGCACCCCACCGGGGCCTTACAATGAGCAGTTCTTC.

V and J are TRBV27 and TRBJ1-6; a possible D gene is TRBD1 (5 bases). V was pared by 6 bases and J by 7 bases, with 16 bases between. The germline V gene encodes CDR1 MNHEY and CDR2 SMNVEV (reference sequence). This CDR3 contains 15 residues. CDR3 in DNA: TGTGCCAGCAGGGGTCATGGGGGGTCCAATTCACCCCTCCACTTT. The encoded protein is CASRGHGGSNSPLHF.

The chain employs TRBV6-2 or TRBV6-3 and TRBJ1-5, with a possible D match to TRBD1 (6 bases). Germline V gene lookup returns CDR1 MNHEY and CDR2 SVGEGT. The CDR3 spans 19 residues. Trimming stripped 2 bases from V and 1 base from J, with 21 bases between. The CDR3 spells CASSYHRDTDGGSNQPQHF. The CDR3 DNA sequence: TGTGCCAGCAGTTACCACCGGGACACCGATGGGGGAAGCAATCAGCCCCAGCATTTT.

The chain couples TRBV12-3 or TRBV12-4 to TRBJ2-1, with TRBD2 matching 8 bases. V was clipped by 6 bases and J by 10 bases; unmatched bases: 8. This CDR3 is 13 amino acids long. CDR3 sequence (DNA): TGTGCCAGCAGCCTAAAAGCGGGAGCCGAGCAGTTCTTC. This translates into CASSLKAGAEQFF.

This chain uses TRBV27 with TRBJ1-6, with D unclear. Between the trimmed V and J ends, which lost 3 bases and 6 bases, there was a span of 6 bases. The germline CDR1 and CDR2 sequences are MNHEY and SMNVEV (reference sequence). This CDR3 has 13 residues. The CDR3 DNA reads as TGTGCCAGCAGTTTTTGGGTTAATTCACCCCTCCACTTT. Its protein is CASSFWVNSPLHF.

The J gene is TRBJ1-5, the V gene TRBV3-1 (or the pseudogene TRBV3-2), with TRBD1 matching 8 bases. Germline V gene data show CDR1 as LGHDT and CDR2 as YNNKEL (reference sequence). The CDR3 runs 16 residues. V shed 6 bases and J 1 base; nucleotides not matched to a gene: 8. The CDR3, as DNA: TGTGCCAGCAGACCCCCGGGACAGGAGAGCAATCAGCCCCAGCATTTT. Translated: CASRPPGQESNQPQHF.